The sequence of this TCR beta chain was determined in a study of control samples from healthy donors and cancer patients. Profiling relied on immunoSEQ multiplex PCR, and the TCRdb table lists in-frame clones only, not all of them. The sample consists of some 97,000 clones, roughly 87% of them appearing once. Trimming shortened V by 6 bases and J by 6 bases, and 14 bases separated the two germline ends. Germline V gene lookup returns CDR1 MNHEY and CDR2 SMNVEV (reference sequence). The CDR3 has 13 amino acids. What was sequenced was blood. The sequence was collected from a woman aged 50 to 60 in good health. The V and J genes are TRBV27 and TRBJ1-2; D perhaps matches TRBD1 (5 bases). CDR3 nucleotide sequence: TGTGCCAGCAGGGGGGAGAGAAAGAATGGCTACACCTTC. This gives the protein CASRGERKNGYTF.